This T cell receptor (beta chain) was sequenced in a study of cytomegalovirus exposure and HLA in healthy donors. Study-level information: Membership in the Caucasian-associated ancestry cluster was found for around four fifths of about 430 genotyped donors.

Though probably carrying unrecorded immune exposures, donors were nominally healthy at sampling. Findings and limits, study-wide: What a later analysis reportedly showed was that an Asian-associated ancestry cluster had fewer N-insertions than the 666-donor mean. A later analysis linked a missense DCLRE1C variant to TCR beta V- and J-gene trimming.

Comments on this clone: Its target is not known.

This CDR3 is built from 13 residues. CDR1 MRHNA and CDR2 SNTAGT come from the germline V gene. V gave up 5 bases and J gave up 5 bases; unmatched junction bases: 4. In the PCR, 60 Vbeta and 13 Jbeta primers were used. Method: immunoSEQ multiplex PCR; TCRdb's copy keeps in-frame clones and lacks some. The data contain about 150,000 clones, approximately 79% of them seen just once; the ten biggest clones take up about 1.7%. The rearrangement uses TRBV6-4 and TRBJ2-5; TRBD1 aligns across 8 bases. The TCR sequence derives from a woman in her twenties or thirties in good health and CMV-seronegative. Sequencing used PBMCs. For the CDR3, the DNA is TGTGCCAGCAGTCCCGACAGGGGTGAGACCCAGTACTTC. Encoded protein: CASSPDRGETQYF.